This TCR beta chain is from a study of blood T cells in healthy people across ages. Germline lookup yields CDR1 SGHRS and CDR2 YFSETQ. The CDR3 contains 15 residues. Deletions cut 5 bases from V and 1 base from J, with 10 bases between. For this clonotype: No antigen is known for it.

General observations from the study: From one million sequenced T cells, diversity estimates were lower bounds. Naive CD4+ cell counts and diversity both ran higher in long-lived than in aged donors.

A second PCR, run for about 6 to 11 cycles, used a sample-barcoded 5' primer plus a J-beta primer mix. The authors tagged each cDNA molecule using a template-switch adaptor with 12 random nucleotides. Each CDR3 protein is one row after TCRdb ran MiXCR on the 5' RACE reads. The repertoire has almost 800,000 distinct CDR3 sequences, 58% of them found once; the top ten carry roughly 20%. They isolated at least 7 million PBMCs from each sample. The J gene is TRBJ2-6, the V gene TRBV5-1, with a weak D call TRBD1 (5 bases). Sequencing was performed on blood. The sequence came from a man aged 25 to 45 in good health. The CDR3 loop reads CASRLAGSGANVLTF. As DNA, the CDR3 is TGCGCCAGCAGACTCGCAGGGTCTGGGGCCAACGTCCTGACTTTC. Complete variable domain (other parts from reference TRBV5-1 and TRBJ2-6): KAGVTQTPRYLIKTRGQQVTLSCSPISGHRSVSWYQQTPGQGLQFLFEYFSETQRNKGNFPGRFSGRQFSNSRSEMNVSTLELGDSALYLCASRLAGSGANVLTFGAGSRLTVL.